The present T cell receptor beta chain was sequenced within a study of T cells after posttransplantation cyclophosphamide. Points from the study as a whole: Donor CD8+ memory clones often dominated recipient blood repertoires at later times. TRB overlap between skin or GI tissue T cells and blood was limited. Recipient CMV seropositivity and CMV reactivation strongly tracked TRB clonality.

With respect to this clone: What it binds is not known.

Profiled with immunoSEQ multiplex PCR; TCRdb holds only in-frame clones, not every one. The profile shows fewer than 13,000 clones, more than 80% of them singletons. Busulfan-fludarabine conditioning, marrow transplant, and cyclophosphamide on days +3 and +4 were administered. Material: PBMCs, obtained after allogeneic stem cell transplant with posttransplant cyclophosphamide. This sequence originates from a female patient aged 50-65 years who received an allogeneic stem cell transplant from a related donor, was CMV-positive, and had no GVHD. Certain T cells may be donor cells from the graft.

The CDR3 spells CASSPRAGTIAKNIQYF. The CDR3 DNA sequence: TGTGCCAGCTCACCACGGGCGGGGACTATAGCCAAAAACATTCAGTACTTC. The chain joins TRBV18 to TRBJ2-4, with 7 bases identical to TRBD2. V trimming: 1 base; J trimming: 0 bases; junction bases outside the gene matches: 6. Germline CDR1 and CDR2: KGHSH and LQKENI. The CDR3 consists of 17 residues.